This T cell receptor beta chain was identified in a study of human T cells and chemical hapten exposure. One entry per CDR3 protein, called by TCRdb with MiXCR from the RACE reads. The sample holds 65,000 to 85,000 distinct CDR3 sequences; roughly 12% are singletons and the top ten take roughly 3.6%. The time point is: patch test 1, 2 weeks after DPC sensitization. Stated treatment: therapeutic diphenylcyclopropenone sensitization with weekly scalp DPC. This clonotype was seen more than once but under ten times. This receptor was obtained from a woman in her fifties or sixties with alopecia areata. Some clones in this sample may be carry-over from other donors' samples. The sample in question was whole blood, obtained in connection with sensitization to the hapten diphenylcyclopropenone (DPC).

The DNA for the CDR3 is TGCAGTGTTAGCCCCAACAGGGGTACTGAAGCTTTCTTT. Its protein is CSVSPNRGTEAFF. The rearrangement uses TRBV20-1 and TRBJ1-1, with TRBD1 identical over 7 bases. The CDR3 has 13 amino acids. V gave up 7 bases and J gave up 5 bases; unmatched junction bases: 10. CDR1 and CDR2 from the germline V gene are DFQATT and SNEGSKA (reference sequence).